The clone carrying this TCR beta chain was recorded at least ten times. No cell sorting was done before RNA was extracted from the tissue. The data originate from a study of tumor and adjacent non-tumor tissue in lung cancer. Study in general: The cohort had 12 adenocarcinoma, a couple of squamous cell and 1 small cell patients.

V was pared by 1 base and J by 5 bases, with 15 bases of the junction left unmatched. Germline CDR1 is SGHAT and CDR2 is FQNNGV. The CDR3 consists of 19 residues. TCRbeta libraries were built with three rounds of nested PCR, modified from ARM-PCR. TCRdb re-called the multiplex PCR reads with MiXCR, one entry per CDR3 protein. The data show approximately 150,000 distinct CDR3 sequences, around 65% seen once. The source of this sequence is a man between 60 and 75 years old with small cell lung cancer. The chain links TRBV11-2 to TRBJ2-3; 10 nucleotides align to TRBD2. The sample was lung tumor tissue. CDR3 residues: CASSLVPYLAGDRKDTQYF. CDR3 sequence (DNA): TGTGCCAGCAGCTTAGTCCCCTACCTAGCGGGAGATCGTAAAGATACGCAGTATTTT.